This TCR beta chain is drawn from a study of shared clonotypes between healthy human individuals. Study processing details: Filtering of immunoSEQ junctional sequences could not match full-length read filtering. The repertoire was sequenced with immunoSEQ multiplex PCR; TCRdb's copy has only in-frame clones and lacks some. Clonal size and the V and J genes are those of that table, whereas D and trimming came from the DNA. This sample carries around 600,000 clones, approximately 95% of them seen once, and the ten largest clones take approximately 0.12%. Naive CD8 cells lacked CD45RO and underwent positive selection for CCR7, leaving out terminally differentiated effector memory CD45RA+ cells. Donors were Caucasian adults residing in Nashville, Tennessee, USA. This CDR3 has 11 amino acids. The germline CDR1 and CDR2 sequences are GTSNPN and SVGIG (reference sequence). Trimming took 1 base from V and 5 from J, leaving 4 bases between them.

This chain links TRBV30 with TRBJ2-3; D not certain. This sequence originates from a woman aged 30 to 39 in good health. The sample consisted of naive CD8+ T cells sorted from blood. CDR3 DNA sequence: TGTGCCTGGAGTGCACAAGATACGCAGTATTTT. This sequence encodes CAWSAQDTQYF. Supplemented by reference TRBV30 and TRBJ2-3, the full variable domain reads SQTIHQWPATLVQPVGSPLSLECTVEGTSNPNLYWYRQAAGRGLQLLFYSVGIGQISSEVPQNLSASRPQDRQFILSSKKLLLSDSGFYLCAWSAQDTQYFGPGTRLTVL.